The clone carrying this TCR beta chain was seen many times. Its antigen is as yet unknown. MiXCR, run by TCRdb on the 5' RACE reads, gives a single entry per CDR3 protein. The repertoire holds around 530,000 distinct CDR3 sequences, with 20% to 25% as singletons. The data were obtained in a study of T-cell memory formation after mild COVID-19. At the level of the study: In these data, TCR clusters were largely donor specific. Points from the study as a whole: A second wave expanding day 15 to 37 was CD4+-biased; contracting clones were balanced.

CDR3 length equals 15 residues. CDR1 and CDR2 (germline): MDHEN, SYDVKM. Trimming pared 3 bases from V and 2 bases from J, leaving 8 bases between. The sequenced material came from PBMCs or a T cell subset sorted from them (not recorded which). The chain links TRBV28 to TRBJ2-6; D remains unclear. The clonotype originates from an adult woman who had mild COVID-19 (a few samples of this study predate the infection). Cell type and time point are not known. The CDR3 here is CASSLPNAGANVLTF. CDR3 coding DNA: TGTGCCAGCAGTTTGCCCAACGCTGGGGCCAACGTCCTGACTTTC.